Following are 9 T cell receptor beta chains from one sample sequenced in a study of tissue T cells after allogeneic stem cell transplantation. Regarding time point: mouse harvest day 14 after allogeneic transplant. Tail vein injection delivered 10^7 T-cell-depleted bone marrow cells and 10^6 splenic CD5+ T cells. Only in-frame clones appear in the TCRdb table, and some are missing; sequencing was by immunoSEQ multiplex PCR. Of several hundred clones in the sample, around 51% are singletons; the top ten hold about 17%. The sample taken for sequencing was blood. The receptors originated from a female BALB/c mouse given C57BL/6 T cells with graft-versus-host disease after an allogeneic hematopoietic cell transplant.

This clone has just one count. The gene symbols are mouse symbols. The read gets to within 1 residue of the CDR3 end, and the germline J gene fills in the rest. The chain joins TRBV26 to TRBJ1-1, with D perhaps matching TRBD1 (5 bases). Per the germline V gene, CDR1 is KGHPV and CDR2 is FQNQEV (reference sequence). With 0 bases removed from V and 1 base from J, the gap between germline ends came to 9 bases. The CDR3 contains 15 residues. Partial CDR3 DNA: TGTGCCAGCAGTCTGTCGAGGACATTAAACACAGAAGTCTTC. It yields the protein CASSLSRTLNTEVF. The complete CDR3 reads CASSLSRTLNTEVFF.

A word on this clone: Compared with germline, one end of the junction differs, possibly owing to a read error. Gene names are mouse gene names. The CDR3 end falls 1 residue outside the read, so it is completed with the germline J gene. The sample carries other DNA sequences with the same CDR3. The chain has TRBV12-1 and TRBJ2-4; D gene unclear. CDR3 length equals 14 residues. CDR1 and CDR2 (germline): SGHSN, HYEKVE. This CDR3 reads CASSNDESQNTLYF. CDR3 DNA (partial): TGCGCCAGCTCTAACGACGAAAGTCAAAACACCTTGTAC.

A word on this clone: Genes and germline come from the mouse. With the read ending 1 residue before the CDR3 end, the germline J gene is used to fill in that end. The chain combines TRBV13-1 with TRBJ2-3; D assignment may be TRBD1 or TRBD2 (5 bases each). The CDR3 is 15 amino acids. V was pared by 0 bases and J by 0 bases, with 8 bases between. Germline CDR1 reads NSHNY; CDR2 reads SYGAGN. The part of the CDR3 DNA that was read is TGTGCCAGCAGTGATGTGGGGCTTAGTGCAGAAACGCTGTAT. Protein sequence: CASSDVGLSAETLY. The full CDR3 protein is CASSDVGLSAETLYF.

Note on this clone: The gene names here belong to mouse. The read halts 1 residue ahead of the CDR3 end, with the missing end drawn from the germline J gene. The chain is built from TRBV5 and TRBJ2-5, with D uncertain. This CDR3 has 14 residues. Germline CDR1 is LGHNA and CDR2 is YNLKQL (reference sequence). Trimming cost V 0 bases and J 6 bases, with 10 bases left between them. CDR3: CASSQDSGGDTQYF. The DNA read from the CDR3 is TGTGCCAGCAGCCAAGATTCGGGTGGGGACACCCAGTAC.

In regard to this clone: Any gene name here is a mouse gene name. The read ends 1 residue early relative to the CDR3; the germline J gene fills the gap. V usage is TRBV29 and J usage is TRBJ2-1, with 7 bases lining up with TRBD2. Trimming at V came to 1 base and at J to 5 bases, leaving 2 bases not matched to a gene. Germline loops: CDR1 MSHET, CDR2 SYDVDS. This CDR3 contains 14 residues. The CDR3 DNA, read in part, is TGTGCTAGCAGTTTATTTTGGGGGGATGCTGAGCAGTTC. Amino acids: CASSLFWGDAEQF. The entire CDR3 sequence reads CASSLFWGDAEQFF. The entire variable domain, with the rest obtained from reference TRBV29 and TRBJ2-1, is as follows: DMKVTQMPRYLIKRMGENVLLECGQDMSHETMYWYRQDPGLGLQLIYISYDVDSNSEGDIPKGYRVSRKKREHFSLILDSAKTNQTSVYFCASSLFWGDAEQFFGPGTRLTVL.

This clone has more than one count but fewer than ten. These gene names are mouse names. The read ends 1 residue early relative to the CDR3; the germline J gene fills the gap. The chain uses TRBV29 and TRBJ2-7, with D tentatively TRBD1 or TRBD2 (6 bases each). CDR3 length equals 12 residues. The V gene's germline CDR1 is MSHET and CDR2 SYDVDS. Trimming removed 5 bases from V and 4 bases from J, with 9 bases in between. CDR3 DNA (partial): TGTGCTAGCAGTGGGGGCCAATATGAACAGTAC. Its translation: CASSGGQYEQY. The entire CDR3 reads CASSGGQYEQYF.

Comments on this clone: Gene names are the mouse ones. From the germline J gene comes the end of the CDR3, since the read stops 1 residue before it. The chain is built from TRBV29 and TRBJ2-2, with TRBD1 matching 8 bases. CDR3 size: 12 residues. Germline CDR1 is MSHET and CDR2 is SYDVDS. Losses at the gene ends were 8 bases for V and 5 bases for J; bases not matched to a gene: 1. CDR3 protein: CASGQGTGQLYF. The CDR3 bases that were read are TGTGCTAGCGGACAGGGAACCGGGCAGCTCTAC.

For this clone: Gene names refer to mouse genes. The read finishes 1 residue shy of the CDR3 end, and the germline J gene is used to complete it. The gene calls are TRBV14 and TRBJ1-5; possibly TRBD1 for D (5 bases). The CDR3 sequence is 14 residues long. The V end was cut by 5 bases, the J end by 0 bases, with 9 bases between. Germline loops: CDR1 SGHDT, CDR2 FRDEAV. Incomplete CDR3 DNA: TGTGCCAGCAGCAGGACAAATAACAACCAGGCTCCGCTT. The encoded protein is CASSRTNNNQAPL. The whole CDR3 protein reads CASSRTNNNQAPLF.

As to this clone: Genes and germline come from the mouse. The read ends 1 residue before the CDR3 terminus; that terminus is restored from the germline J gene. The rearrangement uses TRBV1 and TRBJ2-7, with D perhaps TRBD1 (6 bases). CDR3 length equals 12 residues. V was pared by 3 bases and J by 4 bases, with 7 bases between. Germline assignment: CDR1 NSQYPW and CDR2 LRSPGD (reference sequence). The CDR3 DNA, read in part, is TGCACCTGCAGTGCGGGACAATATGAACAGTAC. It is translated as CTCSAGQYEQY. The whole CDR3 sequence is CTCSAGQYEQYF. Supplemented by reference TRBV1 and TRBJ2-7, the full variable domain reads VTLLEQNPRWRLVPRGQAVNLRCILKNSQYPWMSWYQQDLQKQLQWLFTLRSPGDKEVKSLPGADYLATRVTDTELRLQVANMSQGRTLYCTCSAGQYEQYFGPGTRLTVL.